The 32 T cell receptor beta chains listed next were all sequenced from one sample in a study of T cells in Graves' hyperthyroidism and ophthalmopathy. Amplification yielded TCR beta CDR3 regions, with RNA transcripts as the source. The HTBI primer set drove a first-round RT-PCR of the TCR CDR3. TCRdb ran MiXCR on the multiplex PCR reads and lists one entry per CDR3 protein. This sample has hundreds of thousands of distinct CDR3 sequences; around 15% occur once, and the top ten carry 9.5% to 13%. Sequenced input: blood. These receptors originate from a woman aged 18-29 years with Graves' hyperthyroidism.

This clonotype was detected many times. This chain links TRBV28 with TRBJ2-2; 14 bases are shared with TRBD2. CDR3 length: 18 residues. Germline assignment: CDR1 MDHEN and CDR2 SYDVKM. V gave up 2 bases and J gave up 3 bases; unmatched junction bases: 5. The CDR3 spells CASSLGLAGGWDTGELFF. The CDR3 nucleotides read TGTGCCAGCAGTTTAGGACTAGCGGGAGGTTGGGACACCGGGGAGCTGTTTTTT.

There are many counts of this clonotype. CDR3 DNA sequence: TGTGCCAGCAGTGAAGCGCTAGCGGGAGGTCTCACAGATACGCAGTATTTT. Protein sequence: CASSEALAGGLTDTQYF. The V and J genes are TRBV6-1 and TRBJ2-3; TRBD2 matches at 11 bases. Per germline, CDR1 MNHNS and CDR2 SASEGT. Losses at the gene ends were 0 bases for V and 2 bases for J; bases not matched to a gene: 4. The CDR3 runs to 17 residues.

This clonotype has at least ten counts. At one end the junction does not follow the germline gene, possibly because of a read error. The rearrangement links TRBV20-1 to TRBJ2-5; D unresolved. CDR3 length equals 13 residues. Germline V CDR1 and CDR2: DFQATT, SNEGSKA (reference sequence). The CDR3 region is CSAGDMGKETQYF. The DNA for the CDR3 is TGCAGTGCTGGAGACATGGGGAAAGAGACCCAGTACTTC.

Only a few counts were recorded for this clonotype. The chain has TRBV5-1 and TRBJ1-6; no reliable D call. V lost 0 bases to trimming and J lost 6 bases, with 13 bases between them. This CDR3 contains 16 residues. The germline gives CDR1 SGHRS, CDR2 YFSETQ. The CDR3 sequence: CASSLVGSFLNSPLHF. CDR3 nucleotide sequence: TGCGCCAGCAGCTTGGTGGGAAGTTTCCTTAATTCACCCCTCCACTTT.

Ten or more counts support this clonotype. This chain uses TRBV7-2 with TRBJ2-1; D is unclear. The V and J ends lost 3 bases and 0 bases respectively, with 9 bases between them. Looked up from germline, CDR1 is SGHTA and CDR2 is FQGNSA. The CDR3 is 15 residues long. The CDR3 loop reads CASSFYGSSYNEQFF. The CDR3 nucleotides are TGTGCCAGCAGCTTCTACGGTAGCTCCTACAATGAGCAGTTCTTC.

This clonotype has a count of ten or more. The chain joins TRBV7-2 to TRBJ2-1; TRBD2 might be the D (5 bases). This CDR3 is 15 amino acids long. The V end was cut by 1 base, the J end by 5 bases, with 12 bases between. Per the germline V gene, CDR1 is SGHTA and CDR2 is FQGNSA. In DNA, the CDR3 is TGTGCCAGCAGCTTAGGAGGGCGGGCCCACAATGAGCAGTTCTTC. Protein sequence: CASSLGGRAHNEQFF. Full variable domain (outside the CDR3, taken from reference TRBV7-2 and TRBJ2-1): GAGVSQSPSNKVTEKGKDVELRCDPISGHTALYWYRQSLGQGLEFLIYFQGNSAPDKSGLPSDRFSAERTGGSVSTLTIQRTQQEDSAVYLCASSLGGRAHNEQFFGPGTRLTVL.

Ten or more counts support this clonotype. The chain links TRBV14 to TRBJ2-6; D remains unclear. Trimming left V 1 base short and J 2 bases short, with 12 bases between. CDR3 length equals 17 residues. Germline CDR1 and CDR2: SGHDN and FVKESK. The CDR3 sequence is CASSQAPARAGANVLTF. For the CDR3, the DNA is TGTGCCAGCAGCCAAGCGCCCGCACGGGCTGGGGCCAACGTCCTGACTTTC.

The chain joins TRBV20-1 to TRBJ1-2; perhaps TRBD1 as D (5 bases). The CDR3 runs to 15 residues. Germline V gene sequence: CDR1 DFQATT, CDR2 SNEGSKA (reference sequence). Trimming took 3 bases from V and 1 from J, leaving 15 bases between them. DNA of the CDR3: TGCAGTGCTAGCCAGGGTGGCAGGGATAACTATGGCTACACCTTC. This encodes CSASQGGRDNYGYTF.

This clonotype was seen more than once but under ten times. V and J are TRBV29-1 and TRBJ2-1; 7 bases match TRBD1. J gave up 9 bases and V 5 bases, and 7 bases lay outside the gene matches. This CDR3 is built from 12 residues. Germline-derived CDR1 and CDR2 are SQVTM and ANQGSEA. The CDR3 spells CSVSQGVGEQFF. CDR3 DNA sequence: TGCAGCGTTTCTCAGGGGGTGGGTGAGCAGTTCTTC.

This clonotype was detected a few times. The V and J genes are TRBV6-2 or TRBV6-3 and TRBJ2-7; D is perhaps TRBD2 (6 bases). The CDR3 consists of 13 residues. The V and J ends lost 2 bases and 5 bases respectively, with 10 bases between them. Germline-derived CDR1 and CDR2 are MNHEY and SVGEGT. This CDR3 reads CASSYGGLHEQYF. As DNA, the CDR3 is TGTGCCAGCAGTTACGGAGGGCTCCACGAGCAGTACTTC.

In this sample, this clonotype turned up many times. This chain links TRBV6-1 with TRBJ2-2; no clear D gene. There are 11 residues in the CDR3. From germline, CDR1 is MNHNS and CDR2 SASEGT. The V end lost 6 bases, the J end lost 5 bases, and 4 bases lay between the germline ends. In DNA, the CDR3 is TGTGCCAGCAGGGGGACCGGGGAGCTGTTTTTT. Protein product: CASRGTGELFF.

The rearrangement joins TRBV7-8 to TRBJ1-3; D uncertain. The CDR3 consists of 14 residues. V was shortened by 2 bases and J by 8 bases, with 13 bases between the two germline ends. The germline V gene encodes CDR1 SGHVS and CDR2 FQNEAQ. The DNA of the CDR3 is TGTGCCAGCAGCTTACGAGACCTCGGGGACACCATATATTTT. As protein: CASSLRDLGDTIYF.

In this sample, this clonotype turned up many times. The chain links TRBV28 to TRBJ2-5, with D uncertain. The CDR3 covers 14 residues. Germline V gene lookup returns CDR1 MDHEN and CDR2 SYDVKM. Trimming pared 2 bases from V and 5 bases from J, leaving 12 bases between. CDR3 region: CASSLDEAVETQYF. The CDR3 coding sequence is TGTGCCAGCAGTTTAGATGAGGCAGTGGAGACCCAGTACTTC.

This clonotype was seen repeatedly, ten times or more. The rearrangement uses TRBV20-1 and TRBJ1-5; a weak D match, TRBD1 (5 bases). Trimming cost V 6 bases and J 3 bases, with 12 bases left between them. CDR1 is DFQATT, CDR2 SNEGSKA, per germline (reference sequence). This CDR3 comprises 13 residues. This chain's CDR3 is CSAKGSDNQPQHF. In DNA, the CDR3 is TGCAGTGCCAAGGGGTCGGACAATCAGCCCCAGCATTTT.

The chain has TRBV12-3 or TRBV12-4 and TRBJ1-4, with a tentative D call TRBD1 (6 bases). The CDR3 is 12 residues long. V gave up 6 bases and J gave up 15 bases, with 17 bases separating them. CDR3 in DNA: TGTGCCAGCAGCTTGAACAGGGTTTTGTTGTTTTTT. Residues: CASSLNRVLLFF.

This clonotype was picked up many times. The chain recombines TRBV2 with TRBJ2-7; 8 bases align to TRBD1. Germline-derived CDR1 and CDR2 are SNHLY and FYNNEI. V dropped 4 bases and J dropped 0; count of bases not matched to a gene: 11. CDR3 size: 17 residues. The CDR3 spells CASSAGQARTISYEQYF. As DNA, the CDR3 is TGTGCCAGCAGTGCGGGACAGGCAAGGACGATCTCCTACGAGCAGTACTTC. Drawing the rest from reference TRBV2 and TRBJ2-7, the complete variable domain is EPEVTQTPSHQVTQMGQEVILRCVPISNHLYFYWYRQILGQKVEFLVSFYNNEISEKSEIFDDQFSVERPDGSNFTLKIRSTKLEDSAMYFCASSAGQARTISYEQYFGPGTRLTVT.

The DNA of the CDR3 is TGTGCCAGCATTGGGACTAGCGCCAGCACAGATACGCAGTATTTT. Protein sequence: CASIGTSASTDTQYF. The chain recombines TRBV2 with TRBJ2-3; 10 bases line up with TRBD2. J gave up 0 bases and V 7 bases, and 4 bases lay outside the gene matches. CDR3 size: 15 residues. Germline lookup yields CDR1 SNHLY and CDR2 FYNNEI. Drawing the rest from reference TRBV2 and TRBJ2-3, the complete variable domain is EPEVTQTPSHQVTQMGQEVILRCVPISNHLYFYWYRQILGQKVEFLVSFYNNEISEKSEIFDDQFSVERPDGSNFTLKIRSTKLEDSAMYFCASIGTSASTDTQYFGPGTRLTVL.

The rearrangement uses TRBV19 and TRBJ2-2, with D maybe TRBD1 (5 bases). The length of the CDR3 is 14 residues. Germline CDR1 reads LNHDA; CDR2 reads SQIVND (reference sequence). The germline V and J ends were trimmed by 5 bases and 4 bases, with 11 bases remaining between them. CDR3 in DNA: TGTGCCAGTAGTTCCAGGGATGGCACCGGGGAGCTGTTTTTT. This gives the protein CASSSRDGTGELFF.

A few counts support this clonotype. V is TRBV7-9 and J is TRBJ2-1, with D perhaps being TRBD1 or TRBD2 (5 bases each). The V gene's germline CDR1 is SEHNR and CDR2 FQNEAQ (reference sequence). Trimming left V 5 bases short and J 8 bases short, with 19 bases between. There are 15 residues in the CDR3. CDR3 nucleotide sequence: TGTGCCAGCAGCCTAGGACTGGGGGATGGAGATGAGCAGTTCTTC. Protein sequence: CASSLGLGDGDEQFF.

V and J are TRBV4-2 and TRBJ1-5; TRBD1 is a possible D gene (5 bases). CDR1 is LGHNA and CDR2 is YNFKEQ in the germline V gene. The CDR3 consists of 14 residues. Trimming removed 1 base from V and 12 bases from J, with 16 bases in between. CDR3 nucleotide sequence: TGTGCCAGCAGCCAAGGGGCGGGTCCGGGGCTCCAGCATTTT. This codes for CASSQGAGPGLQHF.

This clonotype was observed a handful of times. The gene calls are TRBV19 and TRBJ2-1, with unresolved D. CDR1 LNHDA and CDR2 SQIVND come from the germline V gene (reference sequence). Trimming stripped 5 bases from V and 1 base from J, with 15 bases between. The CDR3 is 16 residues long. The CDR3 DNA is TGTGCCAGTAGTCCTACTTCTGGTTGGTCCTACAATGAGCAGTTCTTC. It is translated as CASSPTSGWSYNEQFF. The entire variable domain, with the rest obtained from reference TRBV19 and TRBJ2-1, is as follows: DGGITQSPKYLFRKEGQNVTLSCEQNLNHDAMYWYRQDPGQGLRLIYYSQIVNDFQKGDIAEGYSVSREKKESFPLTVTSAQKNPTAFYLCASSPTSGWSYNEQFFGPGTRLTVL.

This clonotype was seen ten or more times. This chain uses TRBV29-1 with TRBJ2-1; TRBD1 might be the D (6 bases). V was pared by 6 bases and J by 5 bases, with 14 bases between. CDR3 length: 13 amino acids. CDR1 and CDR2 (germline): SQVTM, ANQGSEA. DNA for the CDR3: TGCAGCGTGGTCTCAGGGGCCGACAATGAGCAGTTCTTC. It yields the protein CSVVSGADNEQFF.

This clonotype was counted ten times or more. This sequence joins TRBV27 and TRBJ2-1, with TRBD2 matching 11 bases. CDR3 length equals 16 residues. The V gene end was trimmed by 5 bases and the J gene end by 5 bases; junction bases not matched to a gene: 8. Germline V lookup: CDR1 MNHEY, CDR2 SMNVEV (reference sequence). The CDR3 nucleotides are TGTGCCAGCAGTCCCCCTCCGGGACTAGCGGACAATGAGCAGTTCTTC. Translated: CASSPPPGLADNEQFF.

The chain joins TRBV6-5 to TRBJ2-7; D might be TRBD1 or TRBD2, each matching 6 bases. Trimming pared 0 bases from V and 7 bases from J, leaving 19 bases between. Germline V gene lookup returns CDR1 MNHEY and CDR2 SVGAGI. This CDR3 has 16 amino acids. The CDR3 reads CASSYSKWRGVGEQYF. The CDR3 DNA sequence: TGTGCCAGCAGTTACTCGAAGTGGAGGGGGGTTGGGGAGCAGTACTTC.

This clonotype was picked up many times. The chain has TRBV18 and TRBJ2-5; 7 nucleotides align to TRBD1. V trimming: 5 bases; J trimming: 5 bases; junction bases outside the gene matches: 5. Germline CDR1 and CDR2: KGHSH and LQKENI. This CDR3 is built from 13 residues. In nucleotides, the CDR3 is TGTGCCAGCTCAGAAGGACAGGCCGAGACCCAGTACTTC. Translating gives CASSEGQAETQYF.

This clonotype was detected many times. The chain combines TRBV12-3 or TRBV12-4 with TRBJ2-1; a possible D gene is TRBD2 (7 bases). V lost 6 bases and J lost 1, with 19 bases in between. This CDR3 contains 17 residues. CDR3 sequence: CASSPRRGAPSYNEQFF. The CDR3 DNA reads as TGTGCCAGCAGCCCAAGACGGGGGGCACCGTCCTACAATGAGCAGTTCTTC.

This clonotype was seen a handful of times. The gene calls are TRBV7-9 and TRBJ2-1, with D possibly being TRBD2 (6 bases). V was clipped by 3 bases and J by 12 bases, with 21 bases between them. CDR1 is SEHNR and CDR2 is FQNEAQ in the germline V gene (reference sequence). The CDR3 has 15 amino acids. DNA of the CDR3: TGTGCCAGCAGCTTTATTACATTGGGGGGTTCTTGGCAGTTCTTC. Translating it yields CASSFITLGGSWQFF. Full variable domain (rest looked up from reference TRBV7-9 and TRBJ2-1): DTGVSQNPRHKITKRGQNVTFRCDPISEHNRLYWYRQTLGQGPEFLTYFQNEAQLEKSRLLSDRFSAERPKGSFSTLEIQRTEQGDSAMYLCASSFITLGGSWQFFGPGTRLTVL.

A few counts support this clonotype. The V call is TRBV6-1, the J call TRBJ1-4; 9 bases line up with TRBD1. This CDR3 has 17 amino acids. In germline, CDR1 is MNHNS, CDR2 SASEGT. J was trimmed by 4 bases and V by 5 bases; bases with no gene match: 11. CDR3 region: CASSHGQGLRGNEKLFF. The DNA for the CDR3 is TGTGCCAGCAGTCACGGACAGGGGCTCCGGGGTAATGAAAAACTGTTTTTT.

This clonotype occurred many times. The J gene is TRBJ2-2, the V gene TRBV28; no clear D gene. The germline gives CDR1 MDHEN, CDR2 SYDVKM. Trimming cost V 4 bases and J 4 bases, with 10 bases left between them. The length of the CDR3 is 14 residues. The CDR3 nucleotides read TGTGCCAGCAGTTCCCAGGATGGCACCGGGGAGCTGTTTTTT. Translating gives CASSSQDGTGELFF.

This clonotype was detected many times. The rearrangement uses TRBV18 and TRBJ1-2; no reliable D call. The CDR3 extends over 15 amino acids. Per the germline V gene, CDR1 is KGHSH and CDR2 is LQKENI. The V end lost 3 bases, the J end lost 2 bases, and 13 bases lay between the germline ends. The CDR3 spells CASSPAGGGNYGYTF. The CDR3 coding sequence is TGTGCCAGCTCACCCGCCGGAGGAGGCAACTATGGCTACACCTTC.

This clonotype has only a few counts. The rearrangement links TRBV20-1 to TRBJ2-1, with 12 positions matching TRBD2. CDR3 length: 17 amino acids. Losses at the gene ends were 0 bases for V and 4 bases for J; bases not matched to a gene: 7. Germline CDR1 and CDR2: DFQATT and SNEGSKA (reference sequence). CDR3 sequence: CSARDPLAGGSYNEQFF. Written as DNA, the CDR3 is TGCAGTGCTAGAGACCCCCTAGCGGGAGGGTCATACAATGAGCAGTTCTTC.

A few counts support this clonotype. The chain is built from TRBV4-1 and TRBJ1-5; 9 bases map to TRBD1. CDR1 is MGHRA and CDR2 is YSYEKL in the germline V gene. The CDR3 covers 15 residues. The ends lost 5 bases at V and 1 base at J; junction bases unmatched: 3. CDR3 DNA: TGCGCCAGCAGCTGGACAGGGGACAGCAATCAGCCCCAGCATTTT. Amino acid sequence: CASSWTGDSNQPQHF.